The sequence of this T cell receptor beta chain was determined in a study of vaccination and CD4 T cells after COVID-19. Study information: Subjects got two shots of BNT162b2 or mRNA-1273 vaccine. Control cultures, each given a CEFX pool, an HIV-1 Nef pool, or no peptide, were included. Study-level findings and limits: The median SARS-CoV-2-reactive clonotype number increased from approximately 21 to 40, without statistical significance. For convalescent patients, 304 of the 307 vaccine-specific clones analyzed were classified as spike mono-reactive.

Cultured CD4+ T cell DNA underwent sequencing with the Oncomine TCR Beta short-read assay. TCRdb processed the PCR reads anew with MiXCR; each CDR3 protein has one entry. The data show more than 13,000 distinct CDR3 sequences, over 45% seen once. The CDR3 consists of 19 residues. Germline values: CDR1 MNHEY, CDR2 SMNVEV (reference sequence). V lost 6 bases to trimming and J lost 0 bases; unmatched junction nucleotides: 14. Notes on this clonotype: The antigen is undetermined.

The treatment is: approximately nine-day PBMC culture with coronavirus spike peptide pools or control peptides (ViraFEST assay). This material consisted of CD4+ T cells from blood, cultured in vitro, taken before SARS-CoV-2 vaccination. The sequence derives from a human donor who had recovered from COVID-19. The chain couples TRBV27 to TRBJ2-1, with 10 bases fitting TRBD2. The CDR3 DNA reads TGTGCCAGCAGCCAACCGGGACTAGCGTTATACAGCTCCTACAATGAGCAGTTCTTC. This translates into CASSQPGLALYSSYNEQFF.